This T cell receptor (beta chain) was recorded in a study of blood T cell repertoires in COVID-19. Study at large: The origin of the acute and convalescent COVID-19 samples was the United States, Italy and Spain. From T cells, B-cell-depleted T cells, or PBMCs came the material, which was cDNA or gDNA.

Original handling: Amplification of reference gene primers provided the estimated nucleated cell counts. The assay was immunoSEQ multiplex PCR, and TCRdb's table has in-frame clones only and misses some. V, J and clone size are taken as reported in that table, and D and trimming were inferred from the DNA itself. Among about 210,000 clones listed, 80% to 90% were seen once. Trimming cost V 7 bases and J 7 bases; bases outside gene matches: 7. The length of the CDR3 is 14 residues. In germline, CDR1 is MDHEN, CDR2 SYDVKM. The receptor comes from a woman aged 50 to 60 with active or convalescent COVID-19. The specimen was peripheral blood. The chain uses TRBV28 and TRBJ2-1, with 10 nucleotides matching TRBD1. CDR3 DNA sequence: TGTGCCAGCAATGGGGGACAGGGGCGGAATGAGCAGTTCTTC. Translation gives CASNGGQGRNEQFF.